What follows is one T cell receptor beta chain and its context. The table lists this clonotype with many counts. The specificity of this receptor is unknown. Nothing much larger sits one base from this clone, and base qualities are not available. The TCR beta CDR3 regions were amplified from the RNA transcripts. A first-round RT-PCR of the TCR CDR3 used the HTBI primer set with the Qiagen OneStep RT-PCR kit. A second multiplex PCR round built the libraries, followed by size selection and purification. The libraries were sequenced on an Illumina HiSeq2000 using paired-end 100 bp reads. Per the original workflow: Raw data were processed with SOAPnuke, discarding reads with adapters, uncalled bases, mean Phred below 15, or no exact constant-primer or identifier match. COPE v1.2.5 was used to merge the high-quality paired reads, and each unique nucleotide sequence was defined as a clonotype. MiTCR v1.1 was used to align the clonotypes against IMGT TRBV, TRBD and TRBJ reference segments. Only V-J combinations with frequency above 0.0001, covering 99.2% of repertoires, were analysed. A TCS score was defined as the ratio between F50 (clonal expansion) and ExV (chaos), using BLOSUM62-based TCRdist between CDR3 peptides within each V-J. Welch's t-statistics and random forest reduced roughly 540 V-J features to some 14, which were used in a naive Bayes classifier (R e1071). Clones were called with MiXCR by TCRdb after fastp trimmed the public reads at Q25, and only in-frame beta chains were retained. Each record represents a unique CDR3 protein, reported with the most common genes and DNA among its rows. The V and J calls and clone size come from TCRdb's table, not from the authors' own analysis. The sample includes a few hundred thousand distinct CDR3 sequences, with approximately 20% observed a single time. Just under 45% of the sample rests with the top ten.

CDR1 and CDR2, looked up from the germline V gene (reference sequence), are SEHNR and FQNEAQ. There are 17 amino acids in the CDR3, from cysteine to phenylalanine inclusive. Only the CDR3 part of the read is kept: 51 bases, read in frame from the first base. V trim: 5 bases; J trim: 8 bases; unmatched bases: 14. The data originate from a study of T cells in Graves' hyperthyroidism and ophthalmopathy (dated by TCRdb to about 2019). Regarding the complete study: Peripheral blood was collected at initial diagnosis, before any treatment. Following sampling, methimazole starting at 30 mg daily was given to hyperthyroidism patients, and high-dose intravenous methylprednisolone was given to ophthalmopathy patients. For training and testing, the 95 to 100 patients in the discovery cohort were randomly divided in a 7:3 ratio. Thyroid tissue and blood T-cell repertoires from about six Graves' hyperthyroidism patients were also compared in the study. To identify TCR V-J signatures that set the groups apart, the researchers used a discovery cohort of 90 to 100 patients, made up of about 44 with Graves' ophthalmopathy and about 60 with stable Graves' hyperthyroidism. The paper reports TCR Vbeta CDR3 sequencing of approximately 140 peripheral blood samples: some 44 ophthalmopathy, 75 to 80 hyperthyroidism and some 17 progressor patients. Prospective prediction of ophthalmopathy was tested in an independent validation cohort consisting of some 19 hyperthyroidism patients and 17 patients who later progressed to ophthalmopathy. Broad study findings and their caveats: Blood samples also contained most of the expanded thyroid clonotypes (frequency above 0.001), which suggests that blood repertoires may reflect thyroid immune responses. In cross-validation, a model built on a 13 V-J signature told ophthalmopathy apart from stable hyperthyroidism with 85% to 90% sensitivity and approximately 84% specificity, and in testing the same model reached 80%/75%. During validation, the model predicted progression to ophthalmopathy a median of about 6.5 months ahead of onset, with roughly 65% sensitivity and 72.22% specificity. No statistical method was used to set the sample size in advance, and investigators knew the group allocation.

Stable Graves' hyperthyroidism was defined as no progression to ophthalmopathy during 18 months of follow-up. The hyperthyroidism patients were between 18 and 65 years old and newly diagnosed, with a disease duration of less than 2 months. Exclusion was applied to patients with uncontrolled infections, other autoimmune diseases, pregnancy or lactation. Clinical symptoms, serum thyroxine and TRAb, thyroid ultrasound, and orbital computed tomography formed the basis for the diagnoses. Ficoll-Paque density gradient centrifugation was used to isolate PBMCs from about 9.4 ml of fresh peripheral blood. Total RNA was extracted using Trizol reagent, and RNA quality was assessed on an Agilent 2100 Bioanalyzer.

The sample comprised blood. The chain couples TRBV7-9 to TRBJ2-1; a stretch of 11 junction bases matches TRBD1. The TCR sequence derives from a man aged 40-49 years with Graves' hyperthyroidism. For the CDR3, the sequence is CASSTKDRGPRSDEQFF. The bases read TGTGCCAGCAGCACAAAGGACAGGGGGCCACGGTCCGATGAGCAGTTCTTC.